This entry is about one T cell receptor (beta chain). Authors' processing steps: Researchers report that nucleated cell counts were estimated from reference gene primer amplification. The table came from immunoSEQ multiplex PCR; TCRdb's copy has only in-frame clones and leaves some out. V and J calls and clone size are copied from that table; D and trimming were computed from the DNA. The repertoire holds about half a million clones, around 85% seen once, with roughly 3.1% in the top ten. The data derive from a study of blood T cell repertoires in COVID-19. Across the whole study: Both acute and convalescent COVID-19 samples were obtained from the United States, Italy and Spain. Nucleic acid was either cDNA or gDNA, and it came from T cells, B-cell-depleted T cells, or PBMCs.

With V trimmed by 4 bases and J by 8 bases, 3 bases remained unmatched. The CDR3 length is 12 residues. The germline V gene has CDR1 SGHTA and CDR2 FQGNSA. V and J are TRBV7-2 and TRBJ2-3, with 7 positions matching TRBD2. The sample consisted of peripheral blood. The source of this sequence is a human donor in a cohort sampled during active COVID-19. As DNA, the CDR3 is TGTGCCAGCAGCTCCCTAGCGGCTACGCAGTATTTT. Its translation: CASSSLAATQYF. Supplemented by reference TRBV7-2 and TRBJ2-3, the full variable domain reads GAGVSQSPSNKVTEKGKDVELRCDPISGHTALYWYRQSLGQGLEFLIYFQGNSAPDKSGLPSDRFSAERTGGSVSTLTIQRTQQEDSAVYLCASSSLAATQYFGPGTRLTVL.